Each of the 12 T cell receptor beta chains below was sequenced from the same sample in a study of T cell repertoires in cytomegalovirus infection (dated by TCRdb to about 2019). The instrument was an Illumina HiSeq 1500. TCRdb reworked the public reads: Q25 trimming with fastp, MiXCR clone assembly, productive beta chains retained. Rows matching on CDR3 protein sequence are summarized as one entry with the most common DNA and genes. The sample yields 750,000 to 950,000 distinct CDR3 sequences; 29% were counted once. Around 13% of the sample is taken by the ten largest. The meaning of the sample's treatment or condition label: in vitro stimulation with specific CMV peptide epitopes to enrich CMV-specific T cells. Antigen specificity for these receptors is unknown. Sample: cultured CD8+ T cells from PBMCs, taken from culture after CMV antigen stimulation. These receptors all come from a human donor in good health (CMV status not recorded). Some clones in this sample may be carry-over from other donors' samples.

V gene TRBV12-3 or TRBV12-4 combines with J gene TRBJ2-1; D unresolved. V was pared by 1 base and J by 5 bases, with 6 bases between. The CDR3 spans 13 residues. CDR3 amino acids: CASSLVFHNEQFF. The CDR3 coding sequence is TGTGCCAGCAGTTTAGTGTTTCACAATGAGCAGTTCTTC.

This chain links TRBV28 with TRBJ2-3; D not resolved. Germline V gives CDR1 MDHEN, CDR2 SYDVKM. The CDR3 is 15 amino acids. Trimming took 2 bases from V and 4 from J, leaving 13 bases between them. CDR3 nucleotides: TGTGCCAGCAGTTTAAGCGATTCCCCCCCAGATACGCAGTATTTT. Its protein is CASSLSDSPPDTQYF. The full variable domain, in which reference TRBV28 and TRBJ2-3 provide the parts outside the CDR3, is DVKVTQSSRYLVKRTGEKVFLECVQDMDHENMFWYRQDPGLGLRLIYFSYDVKMKEKGDIPEGYSVSREKKERFSLILESASTNQTSMYLCASSLSDSPPDTQYFGPGTRLTVL.

This clonotype was observed a few times. The chain recombines TRBV6-5 with TRBJ2-2; 8 bases are a match to TRBD2. The CDR3 extends over 16 amino acids. Germline V lookup: CDR1 MNHEY, CDR2 SVGAGI. V was pared by 2 bases and J by 2 bases, with 4 bases of the junction left unmatched. CDR3 sequence (DNA): TGTGCCAGCAGTTACACAGCGGGGGACAACACCGGGGAGCTGTTTTTT. This translates into CASSYTAGDNTGELFF.

This clonotype was counted a few times. The chain joins TRBV7-9 to TRBJ1-1; D gene uncertain. V was cut by 11 bases and J by 6 bases, with 19 bases left in between. This CDR3 is built from 13 residues. Germline CDR1 reads SEHNR; CDR2 reads FQNEAQ (reference sequence). The CDR3 here is CAVNPSLDPEAFF. In DNA, the CDR3 is TGTGCCGTAAACCCCTCTTTGGACCCTGAAGCTTTCTTT.

V gene TRBV7-6 combines with J gene TRBJ2-5; D unresolved. The ends were cut back, 3 bases at V and 3 bases at J, with 5 bases in the middle. Germline CDR1 and CDR2: SGHVS and FNYEAQ. This CDR3 region has 12 residues. CDR3 protein: CASSFLKETQYF. CDR3 in DNA: TGTGCCAGCAGCTTCCTAAAAGAGACCCAGTACTTC.

In its sample, this clonotype was seen a few times. The chain couples TRBV7-9 to TRBJ2-2; D could derive from TRBD1 or TRBD2 (6 bases each). V was clipped by 1 base and J by 6 bases, with 12 bases between them. The germline V gene encodes CDR1 SEHNR and CDR2 FQNEAQ (reference sequence). The CDR3 is 15 amino acids. CDR3 DNA sequence: TGTGCCAGCAGCTTAGAGGGGGGCTTCGCCGGGGAGCTGTTTTTT. Protein product: CASSLEGGFAGELFF.

This rearrangement joins TRBV7-9 to TRBJ1-2, with D maybe TRBD1 (6 bases). Germline V gene data show CDR1 as SEHNR and CDR2 as FQNEAQ (reference sequence). The CDR3 runs 15 residues. V lost 5 bases, J lost 0 bases, and 13 bases lay in between. The CDR3 here is CASSKGQHSNYGYTF. CDR3 DNA sequence: TGTGCCAGCAGCAAGGGACAACATTCTAACTATGGCTACACCTTC.

The V gene is TRBV7-9, the J gene TRBJ2-4, with TRBD2 matching 15 bases. With 5 bases clipped from V and 10 bases from J, the junction kept 6 bases outside the gene matches. The CDR3 has 15 amino acids. In germline, CDR1 is SEHNR, CDR2 FQNEAQ (reference sequence). As DNA, the CDR3 is TGTGCCAGCAGCGTGAGGACTAGCGGGGGGGAAATTCAGTACTTC. It codes for CASSVRTSGGEIQYF.

This clonotype was picked up one time. CDR3 loop: CASNKGQNTEAFF. In DNA form, the CDR3 reads TGTGCCAGCAATAAGGGGCAAAACACTGAAGCTTTCTTT. The chain employs TRBV25-1 and TRBJ1-1; D possibly corresponds to TRBD1 (5 bases). Germline CDR1 is MGHDK and CDR2 is SYGVNS. V was pared by 7 bases and J by 2 bases, with 11 bases between. The CDR3 has 13 residues.

The chain recombines TRBV6-1 with TRBJ1-5; perhaps TRBD1 as D (5 bases). The CDR3 covers 14 residues. V lost 1 base and J 6 bases, leaving 10 bases between the germline ends. From germline, CDR1 is MNHNS and CDR2 SASEGT. This CDR3 is CASSEGQTGQPQHF. In DNA form, the CDR3 reads TGTGCCAGCAGTGAAGGACAGACCGGTCAGCCCCAGCATTTT.

This clonotype is a singleton in its sample. This rearrangement joins TRBV7-9 to TRBJ1-1, with 9 bases that match TRBD1. Germline CDR1 is SEHNR and CDR2 is FQNEAQ (reference sequence). CDR3 length: 15 amino acids. The V gene end was trimmed by 5 bases and the J gene end by 5 bases; junction bases not matched to a gene: 9. The CDR3 loop is CASSPRGTGPTEAFF. The CDR3 region has the DNA TGTGCCAGCAGCCCCCGGGGGACAGGGCCGACTGAAGCTTTCTTT.

The chain has TRBV5-6 and TRBJ2-5, with 7 bases lining up with TRBD1. Germline CDR1 is SGHDT and CDR2 is YYEEEE. V gave up 3 bases and J gave up 5 bases; unmatched junction bases: 16. This CDR3 is 17 amino acids long. The CDR3 coding sequence is TGTGCCAGCAGCTCCAATATGGACAGGTCTAAGAGGGAGACCCAGTACTTC. It yields the protein CASSSNMDRSKRETQYF.